The sequence of this T cell receptor beta chain was determined in a study of Ad26.COV2.S vaccination and SARS-CoV-2 variants. For the study at large: The study gave Ad26.COV2.S intramuscularly, once or twice 56 days apart. Whole-study findings and limits: A substantial breadth of spike-specific CD8+ and CD4+ T cell responses after vaccination has been reported. Spike-specific TCR breadth was greater in vaccine than placebo recipients.

A word on this clone: Its cognate antigen is unknown.

The treatment was: roughly 18 received Ad26.COV2.S at low or high dose, single or two shots; roughly five received placebo; per-sample allocation not given. Sampling happened 63 days after the first vaccine or placebo injection. The study used a vaccine consisting of an Ad26 vector that expressed Wuhan-strain SARS-CoV-2 spike. Germline lookup yields CDR1 SNHLY and CDR2 FYNNEI. The CDR3 length is 15 residues. Trimming shortened V by 5 bases and J by 4 bases, and 15 bases separated the two germline ends. Some clones are missing from TCRdb's copy, which holds only in-frame ones; the method was immunoSEQ multiplex PCR. The sample has 300,000 to 350,000 clones, roughly 91% seen once.

This receptor was obtained from a person between 18 and 60 years old who received the Ad26.COV2.S COVID-19 vaccine or a placebo. The starting material was peripheral blood, obtained in a trial of Ad26.COV2.S vaccine versus placebo. The rearrangement joins TRBV2 to TRBJ1-5; possible D gene TRBD1, 6 bases. CDR3 residues: CASSRSGVSNQPQHF. The CDR3 DNA sequence: TGTGCCAGCAGTAGATCAGGGGTTAGTAATCAGCCCCAGCATTTT.